This TCR beta chain was sequenced in a study of cytomegalovirus exposure and HLA in healthy donors. The PCR was carried out with 60 Vbeta primers and 13 Jbeta primers. Measured with immunoSEQ multiplex PCR; TCRdb has only the in-frame clones, and not every one. The listing records around 200,000 clones. The V gene lost 5 bases and the J gene lost 2 bases, with 16 bases spanning the gap. The CDR3 spans 17 residues. Germline V gene lookup returns CDR1 SEHNR and CDR2 FQNEAQ (reference sequence). The sequence was collected from a girl aged 2-10 years in good health and CMV-seropositive. Source material: PBMCs. The chain links TRBV7-9 to TRBJ2-6, with D possibly being TRBD1 (6 bases). The CDR3: CASSPLQGIAGANVLTF. In DNA, the CDR3 is TGTGCCAGCAGCCCGTTACAGGGAATCGCTGGGGCCAACGTCCTGACTTTC. Together with reference TRBV7-9 and TRBJ2-6, the CDR3 gives the full variable domain: DTGVSQNPRHKITKRGQNVTFRCDPISEHNRLYWYRQTLGQGPEFLTYFQNEAQLEKSRLLSDRFSAERPKGSFSTLEIQRTEQGDSAMYLCASSPLQGIAGANVLTFGAGSRLTVL.